A single sample is the source of the 30 T cell receptor beta chains below, sequenced in a study of T cell responses to AZD1222 COVID-19 vaccine. Method: immunoSEQ multiplex PCR; TCRdb's copy keeps in-frame clones and lacks some. The table has approximately 160,000 clones, about 91% seen once. Material: peripheral blood, obtained 28 days after the second AZD1222 dose. The source of these receptors is an adult who received the AZD1222 COVID-19 vaccine.

This rearrangement joins TRBV5-1 to TRBJ1-2; tentatively, D is TRBD1 (5 bases). Germline values: CDR1 SGHRS, CDR2 YFSETQ. V shed 1 base and J shed 4 bases, with 11 bases lying between them. CDR3 length: 14 amino acids. The CDR3 DNA sequence: TGCGCCAGCAGCTTGCCAGGGAACTCCTATGGCTACACCTTC. Encoded protein: CASSLPGNSYGYTF.

This chain uses TRBV2 with TRBJ1-4; D ambiguous. Between the trimmed V and J ends, which lost 5 bases and 5 bases, there was a span of 12 bases. The CDR3 totals 14 residues. Germline loops: CDR1 SNHLY, CDR2 FYNNEI. CDR3 region: CASSIQGVNEKLFF. The CDR3 bases are TGTGCCAGCAGTATACAAGGAGTAAATGAAAAACTGTTTTTT.

The chain uses TRBV20-1 and TRBJ1-5; tentative D call: TRBD1 (5 bases). CDR1 and CDR2 from the germline V gene are DFQATT and SNEGSKA (reference sequence). This CDR3 is built from 15 residues. Trimming pared 3 bases from V and 2 bases from J, leaving 14 bases between. The CDR3 loop reads CSASQGRAGNQPQHF. CDR3 sequence (DNA): TGCAGTGCTAGTCAGGGCAGGGCAGGCAATCAGCCCCAGCATTTT.

The V gene is TRBV7-9, the J gene TRBJ2-3; D is uncertain. The CDR3 has 15 residues. Germline loops: CDR1 SEHNR, CDR2 FQNEAQ (reference sequence). V was clipped by 3 bases and J by 0 bases, with 10 bases between them. For the CDR3, the DNA is TGTGCCAGCAGCTTCATTAGCAGTAGCACAGATACGCAGTATTTT. Protein product: CASSFISSSTDTQYF.

The chain uses TRBV18 and TRBJ1-2, with TRBD1 matching over 9 bases. This CDR3 has 16 residues. After removal of 0 bases from V and 8 bases from J, the junction contained 10 bases not matched to a gene. Germline V gene sequence: CDR1 KGHSH, CDR2 LQKENI. The CDR3 DNA is TGTGCCAGCTCACCACCCCGCGCACGGACAGGGGTGGGCTACACCTTC. Translation gives CASSPPRARTGVGYTF.

The rearrangement uses TRBV27 and TRBJ1-2; TRBD1 might be the D (6 bases). Between the trimmed V and J ends, which lost 4 bases and 7 bases, there was a span of 19 bases. From germline, CDR1 is MNHEY and CDR2 SMNVEV (reference sequence). The CDR3 loop spans 15 amino acids. In nucleotides, the CDR3 is TGTGCCAGCAGTTCGGGGGGCGAAGGTAGCCGTGGCTACACCTTC. Translated, it gives CASSSGGEGSRGYTF.

The V gene is TRBV6-5, the J gene TRBJ1-1; 7 nucleotides line up with TRBD1. Per the germline V gene, CDR1 is MNHEY and CDR2 is SVGAGI. After removal of 7 bases from V and 1 base from J, the junction contained 3 bases not matched to a gene. This CDR3 comprises 13 residues. The CDR3 DNA is TGTGCCAGCATTAGACAGGGGAACACTGAAGCTTTCTTT. Residues: CASIRQGNTEAFF.

V is TRBV6-5 and J is TRBJ2-7; D remains unclear. Per the germline V gene, CDR1 is MNHEY and CDR2 is SVGAGI. This CDR3 region has 14 residues. The V end lost 5 bases, the J end lost 0 bases, and 11 bases lay between the germline ends. The CDR3 region is CASSPTRSSYEQYF. DNA of the CDR3: TGTGCCAGCAGTCCTACACGAAGCTCCTACGAGCAGTACTTC.

The rearrangement links TRBV29-1 to TRBJ2-2; weak D call: TRBD2 (6 bases). CDR1 and CDR2 (germline): SQVTM, ANQGSEA. The CDR3 totals 11 residues. CDR3 region: CGGRNTGELFF. The CDR3 nucleotides are TGCGGGGGGAGGAACACCGGGGAGCTGTTTTTT.

The rearrangement links TRBV5-1 to TRBJ1-1; 10 nucleotides align to TRBD1. The CDR3 has 15 amino acids. V trimming: 1 base; J trimming: 7 bases; junction bases outside the gene matches: 7. From germline, CDR1 is SGHRS and CDR2 YFSETQ. For the CDR3, the DNA is TGCGCCAGCAGCTTGAATGGACAGGGGGAGGGTGAAGCTTTCTTT. This translates into CASSLNGQGEGEAFF.

This chain connects TRBV3-1 (or the pseudogene TRBV3-2) to TRBJ2-1; D ambiguous. The CDR3 consists of 15 residues. Deletions cut 1 base from V and 4 bases from J, with 11 bases between. Germline V gene data show CDR1 as LGHDT and CDR2 as YNNKEL (reference sequence). The CDR3 nucleotides are TGTGCCAGCAGCCAAGCGACACGGAGATACAATGAGCAGTTCTTC. This encodes CASSQATRRYNEQFF.

DNA for the CDR3: TGTGCCAGTAGTATCCTCCCGGATAGCACCGGGGAGCTGTTTTTT. It yields the protein CASSILPDSTGELFF. The gene calls are TRBV19 and TRBJ2-2, with D unresolved. With 3 bases removed from V and 4 bases from J, the gap between germline ends came to 12 bases. CDR3 length: 15 amino acids. In germline, CDR1 is LNHDA, CDR2 SQIVND (reference sequence).

This clone was recorded only once. V gene TRBV6-5 combines with J gene TRBJ1-2; a possible D gene is TRBD1 (6 bases). The germline V gene encodes CDR1 MNHEY and CDR2 SVGAGI. The ends were cut back, 5 bases at V and 7 bases at J, with 11 bases in the middle. This CDR3 spans 12 amino acids. In DNA, the CDR3 is TGTGCCAGCAGTAACAGGGTTGGTGGCTACACCTTC. Its translation is CASSNRVGGYTF.

The rearrangement uses TRBV30 and TRBJ1-5; 8 positions agree with TRBD1. The length of the CDR3 is 13 residues. V was clipped by 1 base and J by 9 bases; unmatched bases: 5. CDR1 GTSNPN and CDR2 SVGIG come from the germline V gene (reference sequence). CDR3 nucleotides: TGTGCCTGGAGTGGAACAGGGGGTACGCCCCAGCATTTT. Its translation is CAWSGTGGTPQHF. The whole variable domain, filled in from reference TRBV30 and TRBJ1-5, reads SQTIHQWPATLVQPVGSPLSLECTVEGTSNPNLYWYRQAAGRGLQLLFYSVGIGQISSEVPQNLSASRPQDRQFILSSKKLLLSDSGFYLCAWSGTGGTPQHFGDGTRLSIL.

The rearrangement joins TRBV12-3 or TRBV12-4 to TRBJ2-3, with a weak D call TRBD2 (5 bases). The CDR3 loop spans 13 amino acids. The V and J ends lost 2 bases and 4 bases respectively, with 7 bases between them. Written as DNA, the CDR3 is TGTGCCAGCAGTTTAAGTAGCGCAGATACGCAGTATTTT. Its translation: CASSLSSADTQYF.

The gene calls are TRBV5-4 and TRBJ1-1; D gene unclear. Germline V gene sequence: CDR1 SGHNT, CDR2 YYREEE (reference sequence). This CDR3 spans 14 amino acids. The germline V and J ends were trimmed by 4 bases and 0 bases, with 10 bases remaining between them. The CDR3 sequence is CASSTGRMNTEAFF. The CDR3 DNA reads as TGTGCCAGCAGCACCGGAAGGATGAACACTGAAGCTTTCTTT.

Points on this clone: Other DNA sequences from this sample encode an identical CDR3 as well. The chain is built from TRBV6-5 and TRBJ1-2, with a possible D match to TRBD1 (6 bases). The CDR3 runs 14 residues. Germline loops: CDR1 MNHEY, CDR2 SVGAGI. With 0 bases removed from V and 5 bases from J, the gap between germline ends came to 10 bases. The CDR3: CASSYSNRGYGYTF. The CDR3 nucleotides read TGTGCCAGCAGTTACTCGAATAGGGGGTATGGCTACACCTTC.

This clone occurred once. This rearrangement joins TRBV5-8 to TRBJ2-5, with no clear D. Germline lookup yields CDR1 SGHTS and CDR2 YDEGEE. Trimming took off 3 bases at V and 8 bases at J, with 8 bases between the two ends. The CDR3 totals 11 residues. The CDR3 DNA reads as TGTGCCAGCAGCTCGACCGCCACCCAGTACTTC. Amino acid sequence: CASSSTATQYF.

The rearrangement links TRBV30 to TRBJ1-2; D unresolved. Trimming took 4 bases from V and 4 from J, leaving 25 bases between them. Germline V CDR1 and CDR2: GTSNPN, SVGIG (reference sequence). This CDR3 is 17 amino acids long. The CDR3 sequence is CAWKDVARLRVLYGYTF. Here the CDR3 DNA reads TGTGCCTGGAAAGATGTAGCCCGCCTCCGGGTTCTCTATGGCTACACCTTC.

V is TRBV19 and J is TRBJ2-3, with TRBD2 identical over 10 bases. The length of the CDR3 is 16 residues. Per the germline V gene, CDR1 is LNHDA and CDR2 is SQIVND (reference sequence). The junction had 9 bases not matched to a gene; V was cut back by 2 bases and J by 7 bases. The CDR3 spells CASSILPSGGRNTQYF. The DNA for the CDR3 is TGTGCCAGTAGTATACTTCCTAGCGGGGGACGGAATACGCAGTATTTT.

CDR3 sequence reads: CASSIDGLGEAFF. DNA for the CDR3: TGTGCCAGTAGTATAGACGGTTTGGGGGAAGCTTTCTTT. The V call is TRBV19, the J call TRBJ1-1, with unresolved D. Trimming removed 0 bases from V and 8 bases from J, with 10 bases in between. This CDR3 comprises 13 residues. The germline gives CDR1 LNHDA, CDR2 SQIVND (reference sequence).

V and J are TRBV3-1 (or the pseudogene TRBV3-2) and TRBJ1-2, with D hard to call. CDR3 length: 14 amino acids. Germline-derived CDR1 and CDR2 are LGHDT and YNNKEL (reference sequence). V was trimmed by 0 bases and J by 7 bases, leaving 12 bases between them. The CDR3 here is CASSQEGRTAGYTF. The CDR3 DNA sequence: TGTGCCAGCAGCCAAGAAGGAAGGACTGCTGGCTACACCTTC.

This chain uses TRBV19 with TRBJ1-6, with D unresolved. The CDR3 spans 14 residues. CDR1 LNHDA and CDR2 SQIVND come from the germline V gene (reference sequence). V was pared by 5 bases and J by 8 bases, with 13 bases between. CDR3: CASSARFGDSPLHF. DNA of the CDR3: TGTGCCAGTAGTGCCCGGTTTGGGGATTCACCCCTCCACTTT. The full variable domain, its missing parts supplied by reference TRBV19 and TRBJ1-6, is DGGITQSPKYLFRKEGQNVTLSCEQNLNHDAMYWYRQDPGQGLRLIYYSQIVNDFQKGDIAEGYSVSREKKESFPLTVTSAQKNPTAFYLCASSARFGDSPLHFGNGTRLTVT.

A single count supports this clone. V is TRBV21-1 and J is TRBJ1-3. TRBV21-1 is given as a pseudogene. The CDR3 contains 15 residues. CDR3 amino acids: CASSKDPPQKRALYF. In DNA, the CDR3 is TGTGCCAGCAGCAAAGATCCGCCCCAAAAACGGGCGCTATATTTT.

The chain joins TRBV6-5 to TRBJ1-6; possibly TRBD1 for D (5 bases). Per the germline V gene, CDR1 is MNHEY and CDR2 is SVGAGI. CDR3 size: 13 residues. Trimming shortened V by 8 bases and J by 6 bases, and 11 bases separated the two germline ends. Written as DNA, the CDR3 is TGTGCCAGCGTGGGGCAGATTAATTCACCCCTCCACTTT. As protein: CASVGQINSPLHF.

The J gene is TRBJ1-3, the V gene TRBV6-1; no clear D. Trimming took off 6 bases at V and 0 bases at J, with 9 bases between the two ends. The CDR3 runs 14 residues. CDR1 is MNHNS, CDR2 SASEGT, per germline. The DNA of the CDR3 is TGTGCCAGCAGAGTCAACCGCTCTGGAAACACCATATATTTT. Its protein product is CASRVNRSGNTIYF.

V is TRBV5-1 and J is TRBJ1-1; the match to TRBD1 covers 8 bases. V dropped 7 bases and J dropped 5; count of bases not matched to a gene: 7. Germline V gene data show CDR1 as SGHRS and CDR2 as YFSETQ. This CDR3 spans 13 amino acids. CDR3 sequence reads: CASGLTGETEAFF. As DNA, the CDR3 is TGCGCCAGCGGTTTGACAGGGGAGACTGAAGCTTTCTTT.

This clone was recorded once. V usage is TRBV18 and J usage is TRBJ1-5; D call uncertain. This CDR3 comprises 15 residues. From germline, CDR1 is KGHSH and CDR2 LQKENI. V was pared by 2 bases and J by 3 bases, with 11 bases between. The CDR3 is CASSPGSGTNQPQHF. The CDR3 DNA follows: TGTGCCAGCTCACCAGGGTCGGGTACCAATCAGCCCCAGCATTTT.

This chain uses TRBV6-5 with TRBJ1-1; a possible D gene is TRBD1 (5 bases). Trimming shortened V by 5 bases and J by 1 base, and 11 bases separated the two germline ends. Germline-derived CDR1 and CDR2 are MNHEY and SVGAGI. CDR3 length: 14 amino acids. CDR3 nucleotide sequence: TGTGCCAGCAGTCCGACGGGGGGGAACACTGAAGCTTTCTTT. Amino acids: CASSPTGGNTEAFF.

This chain joins TRBV19 and TRBJ1-5; 7 bases fit TRBD1. V lost 3 bases, J lost 4 bases, and 3 bases stayed unmatched. Germline V gives CDR1 LNHDA, CDR2 SQIVND (reference sequence). The CDR3 runs 14 residues. DNA for the CDR3: TGTGCCAGTAGTATTGCCAGGGGGAATCAGCCCCAGCATTTT. This encodes CASSIARGNQPQHF.